This T cell receptor beta chain originates from a study of T cell repertoires in cytomegalovirus infection. This CDR3 region has 15 residues. Germline-derived CDR1 and CDR2 are SGHAT and FQDESV (reference sequence). The V end was cut by 1 base, the J end by 6 bases, with 16 bases between. One entry per CDR3 protein, called by TCRdb with MiXCR from the reads. The table includes about 680,000 distinct CDR3 sequences, around 24% detected once. The chain employs TRBV11-1 and TRBJ2-7, with D perhaps matching TRBD1 or TRBD2 (5 bases each). This receptor was obtained from a human donor in good health (CMV status not recorded). Some clones in this sample may be carry-over from other donors' samples. The sample comprised CD8+ T cells from PBMCs. CDR3 region: CASSLEGDHAFEQYV. CDR3 DNA sequence: TGTGCCAGCAGCTTAGAAGGGGACCACGCCTTCGAGCAGTACGTC.